Given below is one T cell receptor (beta chain) in context. This clonotype was seen at least ten times. This receptor's antigen is unknown. No base-level quality is on record; no much larger clone is a single base apart. The sample's time point label, decoded: patch test 1, 2 weeks after DPC sensitization. What this sample's treatment or condition label stands for: therapeutic diphenylcyclopropenone sensitization with weekly scalp DPC. Total RNA was extracted from unfractionated whole blood collected in Tempus Blood RNA tubes. Blood at each patch-test visit was drawn before the patch test was applied. Patients were eligible if aged 18 to 70, diagnosed with alopecia and judged suitable for DPC therapy, and pregnant patients were excluded. The germline V gene (reference sequence) specifies DFQATT as CDR1 and SNEGSKA as CDR2. The V end gives up 5 bases and the J end 1 base, leaving 3 bases in the junction not matched to a gene. The CDR3 contains 13 residues, cysteine and phenylalanine counted. Solely the CDR3 DNA is kept, with 39 bases framed from the first base.

The data are from a study of human T cells and chemical hapten exposure (dated by TCRdb to about 2021). Turning to the overall study: For sensitization, 2% DPC in acetone was applied to a roughly 2 cm by roughly 2 cm area of upper inner arm skin. Throughout the study period of 20 to 25 weeks, patients also received therapeutic DPC doses to the scalp every week. Patch testing was performed on the upper back with Finn chambers containing 0.01% DPC, and the patch tests were scored after 6 days according to International Contact Dermatitis Research Group standards. Most of the patients in the cohort were female, and the cohort covered alopecia areata with under or over 50% scalp involvement, alopecia totalis and alopecia universalis. Libraries were pooled for sequencing, and variation in per-sample TCR yields was attributed mainly to small differences in library volumes within the pool. This study followed changes in the peripheral blood TCR repertoire in vivo during primary and secondary sensitization of alopecia patients to the hapten diphenylcyclopropenone (DPC). Patient blood was sampled pre-sensitization (week 0) and at 2, 6 and about 24 weeks after DPC sensitization. Blood for TCR sequencing was provided by twenty-nine alopecia patients at one to four time points (pre-sensitization, 2, 6 and 24 weeks). From each blood RNA sample, both TCR alpha and TCR beta chains were sequenced.

Study-wide conclusions, independent of this receptor: No change with DPC sensitization was found in the number of TCRs above 1 in 1000 frequency, and no evidence of global repertoire structure alterations was found. Significantly more large CDR3 similarity clusters were formed by expanded TCRs than by pre-sensitization or healthy control sets, consistent with antigen-driven responses. A positive correlation was found between the number of PT1 expanded TCRs and patch test score, with significance reached at thresholds 8, 16 and 32 but not 4. Because every patient had alopecia, a presumed autoimmune disease, the patients' immune response might differ from that of healthy individuals. Repeated subsampling changed both the strength of the expansion versus patch-test correlation and the threshold at which that correlation became significant.

The library relied on RACE. The listed sequencing device is NextSeq 500. Library preparation attached unique molecular identifiers to individual cDNA molecules for quantitative, reproducible TCR counting. The published analysis was carried out like this. A median of about 87,000 TCRs per sample was observed, with a range of about 23,224 to 700,000. The Decombinator software suite was used to annotate V, J and CDR3 in the TCR reads. For the PS versus PT1 abundance plots, all samples were subsampled to the same number of TCRs (28,000). Expanded TCRs were defined as absent before sensitization and observed at least eight times at the 2-week time point. Clones were called with MiXCR by TCRdb after fastp trimmed the public reads at Q25, and only in-frame beta chains were retained. Rows are combined by CDR3 protein, so each entry shows the most common genes and DNA. The V and J calls shown here were made by TCRdb, not taken from the authors' results. Within this sample are 40,000 to 50,000 distinct CDR3 sequences, with about 4.2% of them counted one time only. 20% to 30% of the sample rests with the top ten.

Here the chain combines TRBV20-1 and TRBJ2-3; 7 bases in the junction line up with TRBD2. Sequences were derived from whole blood, sampled in connection with sensitization to the hapten diphenylcyclopropenone (DPC). The sequence was obtained from a man in his fifties or sixties with alopecia areata. Some clones in this sample may be carry-over from other donors' samples. The CDR3 has the sequence CSAPRERTDTQYF. The DNA reads TGCAGTGCTCCGCGGGAGCGCACAGATACGCAGTATTTT.